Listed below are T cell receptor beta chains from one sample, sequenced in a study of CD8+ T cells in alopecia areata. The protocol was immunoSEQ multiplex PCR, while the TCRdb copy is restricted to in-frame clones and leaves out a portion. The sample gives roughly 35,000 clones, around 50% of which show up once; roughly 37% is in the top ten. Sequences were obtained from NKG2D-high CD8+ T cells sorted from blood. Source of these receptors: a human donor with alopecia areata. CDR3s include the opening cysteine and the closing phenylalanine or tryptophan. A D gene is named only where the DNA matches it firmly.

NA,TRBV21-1,CASSKAGGQGAAYSNQPQHF
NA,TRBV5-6,CASSLDLESYNEQFF
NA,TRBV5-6,CASSLGLGPIQYF
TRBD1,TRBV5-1,CASSPETGGAGRGYTF
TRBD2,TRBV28,CASRNPGLAGSDTQYF
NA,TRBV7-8,CASSLEGPGGYTF
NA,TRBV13,CASSLGGPIAKNIQYF
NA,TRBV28,CASSFSYEQYF
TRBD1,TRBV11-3,CASSEQGTYGYTF
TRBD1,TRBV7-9,CASSPPGTGPYTQYF
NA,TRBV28,CASSFYGSSYEQYF
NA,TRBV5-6,CASSLLPEYQFF
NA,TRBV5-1,CASSLEAVAEQYF
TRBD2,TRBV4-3,CASSQGGVDGGGPSYEQYF
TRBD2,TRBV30,CAWSGTGLANEQYF
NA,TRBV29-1,CSVEDRQTYGYTF
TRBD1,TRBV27,CASSPSGTVAEKLFF
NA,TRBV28,CAESGGGSYEQYF
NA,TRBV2,CASLPGGSGAFF
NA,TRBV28,CASSPRINYGYTF
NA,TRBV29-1,CSVFGYSGNTEAFF
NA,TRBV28,CASSLEADYSNQPQHF